These T cell receptor beta chains were read from a single sample in a study of early T cells in non-severe SARS-CoV-2 infection. Using its own MiXCR run on the 5' RACE reads, TCRdb lists one record per CDR3 protein. Among about 50,000 distinct CDR3 sequences, less than 7.5% were seen once, and the ten largest hold approximately 3%. Material: whole blood, obtained at baseline. Source of these receptors: an adult who was a healthcare worker with PCR-confirmed SARS-CoV-2 infection or an uninfected control (not recorded which). CDR3s include the opening cysteine and the closing phenylalanine or tryptophan. The order of the fields is J gene, D gene, V gene, clone size, CDR3 protein, CDR3 DNA. D genes are given only for firm matches. Only part of the rows carry a size: once, few, many, or a class if the clone is expanded.

TRBJ2-3 | TRBD2 | TRBV23-1 | . | CASSPQTGTSGRAGDTQYF | TGCGCCAGCAGTCCACAAACCGGGACTAGCGGGCGTGCAGGGGATACGCAGTATTTT
TRBJ1-2 | . | TRBV20-1 | many | CSARIRSDYGYTF | TGCAGTGCTAGAATCAGATCGGACTATGGCTACACCTTC
TRBJ2-6 | . | TRBV3-1 | few | CASSLAPVSGANVLTF | TGTGCCAGCAGCTTGGCACCCGTCTCTGGGGCCAACGTCCTGACTTTC
TRBJ2-6 | TRBD2 | TRBV6-2/TRBV6-3 | many | CASSSAGALSGANVLTF | TGTGCCAGCAGTTCAGCGGGGGCCCTCTCTGGGGCCAACGTCCTGACTTTC
TRBJ2-7 | . | TRBV6-6 | . | CASSSNREKHYEQYF | TGTGCCAGCAGTTCAAACAGGGAGAAGCACTACGAGCAGTACTTC
TRBJ2-2 | . | TRBV18 | few | CASSPGQANTGELFF | TGTGCCAGCTCACCGGGCCAGGCGAACACCGGGGAGCTGTTTTTT
TRBJ1-2 | . | TRBV7-9 | many | CASSPPANYGYTF | TGTGCCAGCAGCCCCCCCGCTAACTATGGCTACACCTTC
TRBJ2-1 | . | TRBV3-1 | . | CASSQDVWARGPGGNEQFF | TGTGCCAGCAGCCAAGATGTCTGGGCGCGGGGCCCCGGGGGAAATGAGCAGTTCTTC
TRBJ1-2 | . | TRBV12-3/TRBV12-4 | . | CASSSLGDPIYGYTF | TGTGCCAGCAGTTCTCTCGGGGACCCTATTTATGGCTACACCTTC
TRBJ1-1 | . | TRBV4-3 | few | CASSQDGHLNTEAFF | TGCGCCAGCAGCCAAGACGGACATCTGAACACTGAAGCTTTCTTT
TRBJ2-7 | TRBD2 | TRBV28 | many | CASRRGGTYEQYF | TGTGCCAGCAGGCGGGGGGGAACCTACGAGCAGTACTTC